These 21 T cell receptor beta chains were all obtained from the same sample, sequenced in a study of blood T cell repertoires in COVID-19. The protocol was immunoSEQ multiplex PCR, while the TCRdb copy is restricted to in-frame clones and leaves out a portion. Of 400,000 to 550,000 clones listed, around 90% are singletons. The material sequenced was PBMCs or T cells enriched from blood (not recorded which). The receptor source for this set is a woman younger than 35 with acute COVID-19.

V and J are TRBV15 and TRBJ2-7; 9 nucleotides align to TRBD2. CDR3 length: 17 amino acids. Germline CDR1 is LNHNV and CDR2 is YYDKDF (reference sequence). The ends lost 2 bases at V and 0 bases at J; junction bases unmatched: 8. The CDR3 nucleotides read TGTGCCACCAGCAGATCTGCTAGCGGGATGCTCTCCTACGAGCAGTACTTC. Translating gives CATSRSASGMLSYEQYF.

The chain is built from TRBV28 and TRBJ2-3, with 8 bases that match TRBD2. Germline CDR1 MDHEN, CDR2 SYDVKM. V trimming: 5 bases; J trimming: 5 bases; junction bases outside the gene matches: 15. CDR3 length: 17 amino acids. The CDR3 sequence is CASSPPVRAGVGDTQYF. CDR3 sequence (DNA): TGTGCCAGCAGTCCCCCGGTGCGAGCGGGAGTGGGAGATACGCAGTATTTT.

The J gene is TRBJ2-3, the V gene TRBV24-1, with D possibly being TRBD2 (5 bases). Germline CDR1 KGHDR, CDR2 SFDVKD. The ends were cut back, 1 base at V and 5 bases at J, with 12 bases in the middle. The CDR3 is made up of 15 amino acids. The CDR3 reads CATSDFRGAEDTQYF. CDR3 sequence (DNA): TGTGCCACCAGTGATTTTCGGGGAGCGGAAGATACGCAGTATTTT.

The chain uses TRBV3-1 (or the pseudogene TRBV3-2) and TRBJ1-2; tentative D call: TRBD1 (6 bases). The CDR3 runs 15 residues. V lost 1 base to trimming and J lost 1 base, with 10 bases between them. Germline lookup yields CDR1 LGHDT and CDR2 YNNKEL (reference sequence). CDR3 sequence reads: CASSQGTAYNYGYTF. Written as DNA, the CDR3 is TGTGCCAGCAGCCAAGGGACAGCCTATAACTATGGCTACACCTTC.

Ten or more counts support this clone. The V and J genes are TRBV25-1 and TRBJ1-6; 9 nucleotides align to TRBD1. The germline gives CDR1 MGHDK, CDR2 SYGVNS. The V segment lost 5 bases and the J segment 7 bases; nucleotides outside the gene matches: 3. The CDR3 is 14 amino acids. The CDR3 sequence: CASSWGQGNSPLHF. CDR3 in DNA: TGTGCCAGCAGTTGGGGACAGGGAAATTCACCCCTCCACTTT.

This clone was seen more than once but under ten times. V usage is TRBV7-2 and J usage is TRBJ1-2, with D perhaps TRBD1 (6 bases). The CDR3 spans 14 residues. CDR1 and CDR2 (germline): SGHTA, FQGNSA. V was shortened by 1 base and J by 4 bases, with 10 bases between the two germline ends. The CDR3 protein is CASSLESRGYGYTF. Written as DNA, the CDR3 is TGTGCCAGCAGCTTAGAGTCCAGGGGCTATGGCTACACCTTC. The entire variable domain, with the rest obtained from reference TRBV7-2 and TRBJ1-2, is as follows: GAGVSQSPSNKVTEKGKDVELRCDPISGHTALYWYRQSLGQGLEFLIYFQGNSAPDKSGLPSDRFSAERTGGSVSTLTIQRTQQEDSAVYLCASSLESRGYGYTFGSGTRLTVV.

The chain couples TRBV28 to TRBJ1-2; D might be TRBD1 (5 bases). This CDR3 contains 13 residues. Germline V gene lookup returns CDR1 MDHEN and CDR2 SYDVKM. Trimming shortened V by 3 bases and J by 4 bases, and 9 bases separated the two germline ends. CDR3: CASSLTAPYGYTF. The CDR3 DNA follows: TGTGCCAGCAGTTTGACAGCCCCCTATGGCTACACCTTC.

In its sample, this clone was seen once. CDR3 sequence reads: CASRGQGSYNSPLHF. The CDR3 nucleotides are TGTGCCAGCAGGGGACAGGGCTCCTATAATTCACCCCTCCACTTT. J is TRBJ1-6 and V is TRBV27; 9 bases fit TRBD1. Germline lookup yields CDR1 MNHEY and CDR2 SMNVEV (reference sequence). The CDR3 has 15 amino acids. Losses at the gene ends were 6 bases for V and 0 bases for J; bases not matched to a gene: 0.

The CDR3 nucleotides are TGTGCCAGCAGCCAAGAATGGGCTAGCGGGGAACGGGAGCAGTACTTC. Protein sequence: CASSQEWASGEREQYF. J is TRBJ2-7 and V is TRBV3-1 (or the pseudogene TRBV3-2), with 9 bases matching TRBD2. This CDR3 contains 16 residues. Germline V CDR1 and CDR2: LGHDT, YNNKEL (reference sequence). V was clipped by 0 bases and J by 7 bases; unmatched bases: 10.

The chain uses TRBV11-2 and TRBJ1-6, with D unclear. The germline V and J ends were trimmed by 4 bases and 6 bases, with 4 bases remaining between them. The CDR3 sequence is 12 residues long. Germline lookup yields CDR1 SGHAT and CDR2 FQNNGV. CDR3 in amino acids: CASSSSNSPLHF. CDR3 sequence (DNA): TGTGCCAGCAGCTCGAGTAATTCACCCCTCCACTTT.

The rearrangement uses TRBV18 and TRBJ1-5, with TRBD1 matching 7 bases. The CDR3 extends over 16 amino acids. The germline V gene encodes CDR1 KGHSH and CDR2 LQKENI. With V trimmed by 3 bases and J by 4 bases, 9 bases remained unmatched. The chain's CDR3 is CASSPNTGTENQPQHF. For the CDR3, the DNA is TGTGCCAGCTCACCGAATACCGGGACAGAGAATCAGCCCCAGCATTTT.

CDR3 region: CASRRGGDPHEQFF. For the CDR3, the DNA is TGTGCCAGCAGAAGGGGGGGGGATCCCCATGAGCAGTTCTTC. The rearrangement joins TRBV3-1 (or the pseudogene TRBV3-2) to TRBJ2-1; a weak D match, TRBD2 (7 bases). V lost 6 bases, J lost 8 bases, and 17 bases lay in between. The CDR3 has 14 amino acids. The germline V gene encodes CDR1 LGHDT and CDR2 YNNKEL (reference sequence).

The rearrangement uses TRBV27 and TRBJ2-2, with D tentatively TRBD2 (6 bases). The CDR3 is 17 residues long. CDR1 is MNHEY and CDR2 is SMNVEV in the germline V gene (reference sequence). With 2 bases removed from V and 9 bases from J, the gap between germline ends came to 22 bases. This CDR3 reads CASSLTLALARFRELFF. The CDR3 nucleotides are TGTGCCAGCAGTTTAACTCTCGCACTAGCTCGATTCCGGGAGCTGTTTTTT.

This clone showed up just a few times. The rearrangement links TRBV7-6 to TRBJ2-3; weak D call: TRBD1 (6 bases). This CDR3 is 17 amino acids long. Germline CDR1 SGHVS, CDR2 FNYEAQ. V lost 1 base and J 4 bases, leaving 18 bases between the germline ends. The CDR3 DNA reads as TGTGCCAGCAGCTTAGTGTCTGGACCCAGGGGCTCAGATACGCAGTATTTT. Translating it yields CASSLVSGPRGSDTQYF.

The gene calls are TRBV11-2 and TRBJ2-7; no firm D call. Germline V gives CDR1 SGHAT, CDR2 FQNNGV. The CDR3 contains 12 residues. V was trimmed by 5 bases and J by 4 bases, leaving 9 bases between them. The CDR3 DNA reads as TGTGCCAGCAGCCGGTCCCGATACGAGCAGTACTTC. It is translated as CASSRSRYEQYF.

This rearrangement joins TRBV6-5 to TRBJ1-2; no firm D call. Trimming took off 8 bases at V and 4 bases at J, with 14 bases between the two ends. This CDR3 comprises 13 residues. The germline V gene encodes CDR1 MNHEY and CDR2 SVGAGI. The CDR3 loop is CASAPTVVYGYTF. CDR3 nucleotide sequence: TGTGCCAGCGCCCCAACGGTAGTCTATGGCTACACCTTC.

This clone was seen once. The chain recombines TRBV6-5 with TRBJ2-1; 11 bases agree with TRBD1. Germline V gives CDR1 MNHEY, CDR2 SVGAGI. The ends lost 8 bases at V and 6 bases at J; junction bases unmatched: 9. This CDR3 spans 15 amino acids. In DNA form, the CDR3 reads TGTGCCAGCGTCAAGGGACAGGGGGAATTCAATGAGCAGTTCTTC. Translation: CASVKGQGEFNEQFF.

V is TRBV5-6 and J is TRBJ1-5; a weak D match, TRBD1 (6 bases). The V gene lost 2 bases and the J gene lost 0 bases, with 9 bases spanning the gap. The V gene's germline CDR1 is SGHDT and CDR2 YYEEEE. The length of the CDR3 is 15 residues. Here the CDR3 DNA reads TGTGCCAGCAGCTTTGGCAGGGGTAGCAATCAGCCCCAGCATTTT. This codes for CASSFGRGSNQPQHF.

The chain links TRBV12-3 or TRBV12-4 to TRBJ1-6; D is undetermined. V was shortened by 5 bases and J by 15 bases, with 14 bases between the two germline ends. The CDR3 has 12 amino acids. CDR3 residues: CASSNPSAVLHF. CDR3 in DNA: TGTGCCAGCAGTAATCCAAGCGCGGTCCTCCACTTT.

This chain's CDR3 is CASSESTGSYEQYF. CDR3 sequence (DNA): TGCGCCAGCAGTGAGTCGACGGGGTCTTACGAGCAGTACTTC. The chain couples TRBV10-2 to TRBJ2-7; weak D call: TRBD2 (5 bases). The CDR3 is 14 amino acids. V was trimmed by 0 bases and J by 4 bases, leaving 10 bases between them. Germline assignment: CDR1 WSHSY and CDR2 SAAADI.

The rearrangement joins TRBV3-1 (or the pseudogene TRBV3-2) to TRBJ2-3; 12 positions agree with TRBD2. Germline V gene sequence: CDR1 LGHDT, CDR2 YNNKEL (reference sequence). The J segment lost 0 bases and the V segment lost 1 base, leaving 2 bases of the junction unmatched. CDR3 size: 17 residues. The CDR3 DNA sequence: TGTGCCAGCAGCCAAGGGACTAGCGGGAAGAGCACAGATACGCAGTATTTT. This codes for CASSQGTSGKSTDTQYF.